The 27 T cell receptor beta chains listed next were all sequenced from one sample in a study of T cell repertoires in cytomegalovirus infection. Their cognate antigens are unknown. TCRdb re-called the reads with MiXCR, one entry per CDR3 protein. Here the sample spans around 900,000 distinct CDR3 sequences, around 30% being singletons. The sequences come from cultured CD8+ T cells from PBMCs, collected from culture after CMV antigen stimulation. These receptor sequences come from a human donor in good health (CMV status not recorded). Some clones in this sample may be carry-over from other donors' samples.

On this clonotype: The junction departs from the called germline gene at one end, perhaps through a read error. The CDR3 DNA is TGTGCCATCAGTGACGAACAAGTGAGGCCCTTCAATGAGCGGTTCTTC. This encodes CAISDEQVRPFNERFF. The chain couples TRBV10-3 to TRBJ2-1; D ambiguous. This CDR3 has 16 residues. The germline V gene has CDR1 ENHRY and CDR2 SYGVKD.

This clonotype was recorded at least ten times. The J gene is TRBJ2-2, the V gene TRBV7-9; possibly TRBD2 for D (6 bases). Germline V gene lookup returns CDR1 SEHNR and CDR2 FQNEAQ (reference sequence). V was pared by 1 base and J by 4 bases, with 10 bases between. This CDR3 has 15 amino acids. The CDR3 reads CASSLGDGGTGELFF. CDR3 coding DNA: TGTGCCAGCAGCTTAGGGGACGGGGGCACCGGGGAGCTGTTTTTT.

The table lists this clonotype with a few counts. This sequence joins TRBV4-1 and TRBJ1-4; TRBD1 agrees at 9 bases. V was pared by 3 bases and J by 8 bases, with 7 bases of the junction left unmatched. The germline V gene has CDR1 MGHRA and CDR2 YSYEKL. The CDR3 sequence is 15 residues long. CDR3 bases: TGCGCCAGCAGCCACCGGACAGGGGAAGGGGAAAAACTGTTTTTT. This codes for CASSHRTGEGEKLFF.

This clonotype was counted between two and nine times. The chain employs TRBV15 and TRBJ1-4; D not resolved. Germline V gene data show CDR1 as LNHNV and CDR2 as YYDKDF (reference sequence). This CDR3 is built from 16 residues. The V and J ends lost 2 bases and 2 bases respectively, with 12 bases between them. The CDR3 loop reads CATSRKIQDTNEKLFF. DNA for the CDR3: TGTGCCACCAGCAGAAAGATTCAGGATACTAATGAAAAACTGTTTTTT.

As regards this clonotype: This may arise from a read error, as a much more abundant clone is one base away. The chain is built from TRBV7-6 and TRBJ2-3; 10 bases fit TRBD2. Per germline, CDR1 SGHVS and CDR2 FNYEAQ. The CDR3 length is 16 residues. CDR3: CASSYPLAGGTDTPYF. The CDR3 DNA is TGTGCCAGCAGCTACCCCTTAGCGGGGGGCACAGATACGCCGTATTTT.

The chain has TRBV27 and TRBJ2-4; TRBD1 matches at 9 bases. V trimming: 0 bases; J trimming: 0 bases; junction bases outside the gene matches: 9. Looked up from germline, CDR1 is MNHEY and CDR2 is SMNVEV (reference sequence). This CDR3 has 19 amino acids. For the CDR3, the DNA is TGTGCCAGCAGTTTATCGGGACAGGGAGGAGTCCTAGCCAAAAACATTCAGTACTTC. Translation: CASSLSGQGGVLAKNIQYF.

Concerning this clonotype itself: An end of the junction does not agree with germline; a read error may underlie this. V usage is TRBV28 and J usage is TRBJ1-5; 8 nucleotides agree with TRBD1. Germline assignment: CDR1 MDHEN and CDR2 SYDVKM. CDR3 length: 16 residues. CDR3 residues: CACRLLGRGLDQPQHF. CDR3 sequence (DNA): TGTGCCTGCAGGTTACTTGGCAGGGGGCTAGATCAGCCCCAGCATTTT. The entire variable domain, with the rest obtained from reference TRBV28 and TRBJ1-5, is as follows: DVKVTQSSRYLVKRTGEKVFLECVQDMDHENMFWYRQDPGLGLRLIYFSYDVKMKEKGDIPEGYSVSREKKERFSLILESASTNQTSMYLCACRLLGRGLDQPQHFGDGTRLSIL.

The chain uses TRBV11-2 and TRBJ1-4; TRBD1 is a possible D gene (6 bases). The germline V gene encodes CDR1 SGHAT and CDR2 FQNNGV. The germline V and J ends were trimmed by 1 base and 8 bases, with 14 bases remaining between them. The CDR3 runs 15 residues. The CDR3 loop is CASSLGWGAREKLFF. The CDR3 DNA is TGTGCCAGCAGCTTAGGATGGGGGGCTCGGGAAAAACTGTTTTTT.

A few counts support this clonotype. CDR3 sequence (DNA): TGTGCCGTTCCGGGACACACGAACACTGAAGCTTTCTTT. Protein product: CAVPGHTNTEAFF. This rearrangement joins TRBV2 to TRBJ1-1, with D perhaps matching TRBD1 (6 bases). The germline V and J ends were trimmed by 11 bases and 1 base, with 14 bases remaining between them. This CDR3 is built from 13 residues. CDR1 and CDR2 from the germline V gene are SNHLY and FYNNEI.

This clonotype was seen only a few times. The CDR3 sequence is CASSGLAVTDTQYF. Written as DNA, the CDR3 is TGTGCCAGTTCGGGACTAGCGGTCACAGATACGCAGTATTTT. The chain uses TRBV27 and TRBJ2-3, with TRBD2 matching over 11 bases. CDR3 length equals 14 residues. Germline trimming cut 9 bases from V and 2 bases from J; bases unmatched to any gene: 4. Germline loops: CDR1 MNHEY, CDR2 SMNVEV (reference sequence).

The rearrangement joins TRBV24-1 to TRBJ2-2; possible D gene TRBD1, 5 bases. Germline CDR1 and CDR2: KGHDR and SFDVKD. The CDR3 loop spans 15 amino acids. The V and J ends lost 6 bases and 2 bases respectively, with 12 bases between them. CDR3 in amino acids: CATSPRRGNTGELFF. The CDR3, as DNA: TGTGCCACCAGTCCGAGAAGGGGCAACACCGGGGAGCTGTTTTTT.

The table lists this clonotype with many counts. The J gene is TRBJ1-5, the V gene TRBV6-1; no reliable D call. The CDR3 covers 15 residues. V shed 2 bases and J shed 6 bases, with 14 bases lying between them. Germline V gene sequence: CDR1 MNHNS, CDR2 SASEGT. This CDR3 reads CASSETRVLSQPQHF. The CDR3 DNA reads TGTGCCAGCAGTGAAACAAGGGTACTAAGTCAGCCCCAGCATTTT.

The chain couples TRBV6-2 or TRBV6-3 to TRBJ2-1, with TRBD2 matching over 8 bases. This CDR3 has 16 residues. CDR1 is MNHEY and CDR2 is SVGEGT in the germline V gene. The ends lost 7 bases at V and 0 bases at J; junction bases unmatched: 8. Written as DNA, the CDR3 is TGTGCCAGCACCCCACCGGGGGGGACCTCCTACAATGAGCAGTTCTTC. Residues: CASTPPGGTSYNEQFF.

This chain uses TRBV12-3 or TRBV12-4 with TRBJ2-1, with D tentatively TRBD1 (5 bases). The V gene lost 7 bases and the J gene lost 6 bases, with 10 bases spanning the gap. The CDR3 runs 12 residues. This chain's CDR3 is CASNQGGNEQFF. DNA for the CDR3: TGTGCCAGCAACCAGGGTGGCAATGAGCAGTTCTTC.

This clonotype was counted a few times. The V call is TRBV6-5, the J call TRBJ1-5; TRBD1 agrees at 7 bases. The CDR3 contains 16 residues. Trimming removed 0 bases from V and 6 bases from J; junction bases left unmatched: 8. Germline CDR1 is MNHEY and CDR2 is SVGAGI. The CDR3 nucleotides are TGTGCCAGCAGTTACTCACGACAGGGAAGTACTCAGCCCCAGCATTTT. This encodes CASSYSRQGSTQPQHF.

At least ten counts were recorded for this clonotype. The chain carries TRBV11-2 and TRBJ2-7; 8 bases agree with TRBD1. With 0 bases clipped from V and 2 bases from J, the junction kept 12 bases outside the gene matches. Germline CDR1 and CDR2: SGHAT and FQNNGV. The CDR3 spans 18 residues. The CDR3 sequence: CASSLDHKKRTGTYEQYV. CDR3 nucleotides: TGTGCCAGCAGCTTAGATCACAAAAAAAGGACAGGGACCTACGAGCAGTACGTC.

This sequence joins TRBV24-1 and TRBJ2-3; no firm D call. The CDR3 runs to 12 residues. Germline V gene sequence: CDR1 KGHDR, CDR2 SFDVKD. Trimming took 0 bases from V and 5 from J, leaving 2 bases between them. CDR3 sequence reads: CATSDLVDTQYF. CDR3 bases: TGTGCCACCAGTGATTTGGTAGATACGCAGTATTTT.

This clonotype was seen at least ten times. CDR3 coding DNA: TGTGCCAGCAGCGGGCGGGGCACCGGGGAGCTGTTTTTT. Translation: CASSGRGTGELFF. This rearrangement joins TRBV7-9 to TRBJ2-2; D is possibly TRBD2 (6 bases). The V end was cut by 5 bases, the J end by 4 bases, with 8 bases between. Germline V lookup: CDR1 SEHNR, CDR2 FQNEAQ (reference sequence). This CDR3 has 13 amino acids. The variable domain in full, with the rest retrieved from reference TRBV7-9 and TRBJ2-2, is DTGVSQNPRHKITKRGQNVTFRCDPISEHNRLYWYRQTLGQGPEFLTYFQNEAQLEKSRLLSDRFSAERPKGSFSTLEIQRTEQGDSAMYLCASSGRGTGELFFGEGSRLTVL.

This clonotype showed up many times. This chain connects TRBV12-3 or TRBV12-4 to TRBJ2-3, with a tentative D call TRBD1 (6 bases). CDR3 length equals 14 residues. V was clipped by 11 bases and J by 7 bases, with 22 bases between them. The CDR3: CASGASGRKNTQYF. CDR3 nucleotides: TGTGCCTCAGGGGCCTCGGGACGGAAAAATACGCAGTATTTT.

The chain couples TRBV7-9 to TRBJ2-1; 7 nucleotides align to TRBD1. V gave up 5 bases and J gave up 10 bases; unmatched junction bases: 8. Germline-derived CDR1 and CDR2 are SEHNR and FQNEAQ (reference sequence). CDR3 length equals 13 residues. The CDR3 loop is CASSDSRGFEQFF. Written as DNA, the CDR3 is TGTGCCAGCAGCGACAGCAGGGGGTTCGAGCAGTTCTTC.

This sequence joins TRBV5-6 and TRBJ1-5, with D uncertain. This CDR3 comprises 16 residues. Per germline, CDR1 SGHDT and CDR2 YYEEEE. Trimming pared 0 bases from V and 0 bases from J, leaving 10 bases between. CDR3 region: CASSLAGLYSNQPQHF. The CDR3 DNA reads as TGTGCCAGCAGCTTGGCGGGTCTTTATAGCAATCAGCCCCAGCATTTT.

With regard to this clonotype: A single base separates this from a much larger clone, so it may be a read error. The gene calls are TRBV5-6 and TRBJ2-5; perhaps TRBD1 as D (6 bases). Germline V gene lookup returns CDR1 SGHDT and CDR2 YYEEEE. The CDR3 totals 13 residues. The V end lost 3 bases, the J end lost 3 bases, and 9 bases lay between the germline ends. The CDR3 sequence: CASSWDKKETQYF. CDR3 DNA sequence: TGTGCCAGCAGCTGGGACAAGAAAGAGACCCAGTACTTC.

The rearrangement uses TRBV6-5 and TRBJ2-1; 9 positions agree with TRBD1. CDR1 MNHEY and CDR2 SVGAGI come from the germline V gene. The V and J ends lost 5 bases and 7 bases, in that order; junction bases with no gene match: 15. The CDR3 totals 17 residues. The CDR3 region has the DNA TGTGCCAGCAGTCCTTACTGGGCGGGACAGGGTAGGAATGAGCAGTTCTTC. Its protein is CASSPYWAGQGRNEQFF.

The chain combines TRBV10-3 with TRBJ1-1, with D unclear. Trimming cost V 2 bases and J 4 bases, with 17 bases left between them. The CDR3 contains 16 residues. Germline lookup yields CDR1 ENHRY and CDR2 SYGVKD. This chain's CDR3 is CAISEPHGPGGTEAFF. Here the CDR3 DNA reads TGTGCCATCAGTGAGCCCCACGGGCCTGGCGGCACTGAAGCTTTCTTT.

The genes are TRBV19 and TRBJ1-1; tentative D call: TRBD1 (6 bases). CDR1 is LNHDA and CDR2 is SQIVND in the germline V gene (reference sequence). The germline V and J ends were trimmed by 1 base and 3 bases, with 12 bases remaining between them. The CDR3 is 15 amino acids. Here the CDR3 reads CASSIVGRGYTEAFF. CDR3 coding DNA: TGTGCCAGTAGTATAGTAGGCAGGGGTTACACTGAAGCTTTCTTT. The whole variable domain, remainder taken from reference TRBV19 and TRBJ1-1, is DGGITQSPKYLFRKEGQNVTLSCEQNLNHDAMYWYRQDPGQGLRLIYYSQIVNDFQKGDIAEGYSVSREKKESFPLTVTSAQKNPTAFYLCASSIVGRGYTEAFFGQGTRLTVV.

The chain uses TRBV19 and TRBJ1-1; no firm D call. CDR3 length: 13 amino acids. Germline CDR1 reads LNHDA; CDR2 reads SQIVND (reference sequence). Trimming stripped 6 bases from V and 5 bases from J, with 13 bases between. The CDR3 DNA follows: TGTGCCAGTAGGTTAGACCGGCCGACTGAAGCTTTCTTT. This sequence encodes CASRLDRPTEAFF. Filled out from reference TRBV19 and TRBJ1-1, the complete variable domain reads DGGITQSPKYLFRKEGQNVTLSCEQNLNHDAMYWYRQDPGQGLRLIYYSQIVNDFQKGDIAEGYSVSREKKESFPLTVTSAQKNPTAFYLCASRLDRPTEAFFGQGTRLTVV.

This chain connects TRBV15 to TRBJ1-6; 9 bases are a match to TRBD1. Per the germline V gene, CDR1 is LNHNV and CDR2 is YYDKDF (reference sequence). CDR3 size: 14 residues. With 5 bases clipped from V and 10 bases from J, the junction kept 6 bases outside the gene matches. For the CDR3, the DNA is TGTGCCACCAGCTCCGGGACAGGGTTATCACCCCTCCACTTT. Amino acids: CATSSGTGLSPLHF.